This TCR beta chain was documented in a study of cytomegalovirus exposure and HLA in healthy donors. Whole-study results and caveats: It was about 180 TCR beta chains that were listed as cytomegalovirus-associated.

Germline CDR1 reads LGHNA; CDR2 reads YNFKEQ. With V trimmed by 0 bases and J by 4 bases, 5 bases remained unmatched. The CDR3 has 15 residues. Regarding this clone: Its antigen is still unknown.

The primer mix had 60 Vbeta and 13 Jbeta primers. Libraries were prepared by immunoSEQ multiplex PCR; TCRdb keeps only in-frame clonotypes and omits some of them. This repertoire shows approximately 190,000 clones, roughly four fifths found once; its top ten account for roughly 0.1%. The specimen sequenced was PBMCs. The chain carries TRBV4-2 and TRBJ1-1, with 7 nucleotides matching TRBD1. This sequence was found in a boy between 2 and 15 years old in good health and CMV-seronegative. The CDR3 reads CASSQENRGGTEAFF. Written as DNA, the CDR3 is TGTGCCAGCAGCCAAGAGAACAGGGGAGGCACTGAAGCTTTCTTT.